This T cell receptor beta chain stems from a study of blood T cell repertoires in COVID-19. Across the whole study: PBMCs, B-cell-depleted T cells, or T cells provided the cDNA or gDNA that made up the material.

CDR1 is LNHDA and CDR2 is SQIVND in the germline V gene (reference sequence). The CDR3 consists of 16 residues. V lost 8 bases, J lost 4 bases, and 23 bases lay in between. The table lists this clone with a few counts. Authors' data handling: Amplifying reference gene primers gave estimates of nucleated cell counts. The table came from immunoSEQ multiplex PCR; TCRdb's copy has only in-frame clones and leaves some out. The D gene and trimming were derived from the DNA, and the V and J assignments and clone size from that table. The profile shows about 260,000 clones, around 90% of them singletons. The chain combines TRBV19 with TRBJ1-2; D may be TRBD1 (6 bases). Sequencing was done on a sample of peripheral blood. This receptor was obtained from a woman aged 40 to 55 with acute or convalescent COVID-19. CDR3 nucleotides: TGTGCCAGTGCAAGGGGGGGCGGCCGGCAATTCTATGGCTACACCTTC. It is translated as CASARGGGRQFYGYTF.